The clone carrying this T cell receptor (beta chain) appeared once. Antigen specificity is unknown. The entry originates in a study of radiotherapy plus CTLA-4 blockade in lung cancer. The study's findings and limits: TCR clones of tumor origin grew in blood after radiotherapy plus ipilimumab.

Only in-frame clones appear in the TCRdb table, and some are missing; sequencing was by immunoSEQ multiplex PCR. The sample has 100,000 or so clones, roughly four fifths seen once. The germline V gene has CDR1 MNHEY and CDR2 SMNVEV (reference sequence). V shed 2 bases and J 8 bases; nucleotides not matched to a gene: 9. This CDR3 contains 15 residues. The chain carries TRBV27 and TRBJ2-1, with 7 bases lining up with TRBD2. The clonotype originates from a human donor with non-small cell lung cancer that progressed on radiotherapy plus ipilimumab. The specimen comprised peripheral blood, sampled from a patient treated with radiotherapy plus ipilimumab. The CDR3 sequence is CASSLMAGVIDEQFF. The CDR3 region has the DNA TGTGCCAGCAGTTTAATGGCGGGAGTCATTGATGAGCAGTTCTTC.